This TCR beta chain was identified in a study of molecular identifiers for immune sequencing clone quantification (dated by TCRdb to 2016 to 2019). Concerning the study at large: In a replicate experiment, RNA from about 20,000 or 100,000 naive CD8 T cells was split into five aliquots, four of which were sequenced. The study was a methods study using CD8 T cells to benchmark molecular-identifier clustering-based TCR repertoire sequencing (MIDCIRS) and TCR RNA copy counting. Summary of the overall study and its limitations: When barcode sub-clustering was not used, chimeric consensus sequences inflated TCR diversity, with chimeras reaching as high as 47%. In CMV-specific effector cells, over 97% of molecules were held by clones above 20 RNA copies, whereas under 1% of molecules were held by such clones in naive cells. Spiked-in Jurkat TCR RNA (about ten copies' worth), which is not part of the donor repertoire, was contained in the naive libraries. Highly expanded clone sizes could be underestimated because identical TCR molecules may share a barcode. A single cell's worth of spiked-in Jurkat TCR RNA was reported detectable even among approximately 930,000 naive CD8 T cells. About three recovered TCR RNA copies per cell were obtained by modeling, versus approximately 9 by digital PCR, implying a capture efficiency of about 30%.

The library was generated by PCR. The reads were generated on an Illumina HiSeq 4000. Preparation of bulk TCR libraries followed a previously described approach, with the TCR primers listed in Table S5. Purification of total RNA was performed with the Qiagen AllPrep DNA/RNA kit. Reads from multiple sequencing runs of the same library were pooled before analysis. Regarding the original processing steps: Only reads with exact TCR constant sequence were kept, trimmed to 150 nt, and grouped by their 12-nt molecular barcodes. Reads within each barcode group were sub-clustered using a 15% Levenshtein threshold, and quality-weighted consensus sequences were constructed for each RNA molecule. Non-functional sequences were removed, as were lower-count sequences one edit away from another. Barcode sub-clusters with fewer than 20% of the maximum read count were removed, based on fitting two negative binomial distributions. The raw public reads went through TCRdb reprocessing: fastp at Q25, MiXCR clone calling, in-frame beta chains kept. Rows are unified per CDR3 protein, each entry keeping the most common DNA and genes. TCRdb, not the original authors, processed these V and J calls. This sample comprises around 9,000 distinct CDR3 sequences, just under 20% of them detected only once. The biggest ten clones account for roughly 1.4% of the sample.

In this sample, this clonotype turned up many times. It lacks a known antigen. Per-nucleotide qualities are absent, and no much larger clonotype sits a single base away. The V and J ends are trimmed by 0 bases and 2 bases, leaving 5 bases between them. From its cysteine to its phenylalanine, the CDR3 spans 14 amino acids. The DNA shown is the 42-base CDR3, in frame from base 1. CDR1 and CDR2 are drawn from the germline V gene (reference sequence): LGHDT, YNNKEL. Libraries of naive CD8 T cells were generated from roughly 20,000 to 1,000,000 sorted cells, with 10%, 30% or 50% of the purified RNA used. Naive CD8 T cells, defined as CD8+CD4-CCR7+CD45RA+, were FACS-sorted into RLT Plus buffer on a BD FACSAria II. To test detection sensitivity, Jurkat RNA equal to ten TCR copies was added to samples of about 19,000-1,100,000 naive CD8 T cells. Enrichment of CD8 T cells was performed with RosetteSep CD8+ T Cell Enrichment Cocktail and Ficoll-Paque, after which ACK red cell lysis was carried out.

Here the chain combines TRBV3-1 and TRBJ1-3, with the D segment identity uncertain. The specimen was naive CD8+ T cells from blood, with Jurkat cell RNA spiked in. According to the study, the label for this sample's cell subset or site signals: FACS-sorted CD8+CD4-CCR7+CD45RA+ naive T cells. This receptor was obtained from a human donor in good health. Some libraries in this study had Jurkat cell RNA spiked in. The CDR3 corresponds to CASSQDFAGNTIYF. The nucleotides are TGTGCCAGCAGCCAAGATTTCGCTGGAAACACCATATATTTT.